The subject of this entry is one T cell receptor (beta chain). This clone came up once. What this receptor recognizes is not known. There are no base qualities to consult, and no much larger clone falls within one base. The CDR3 runs 16 amino acids, cysteine and phenylalanine included. The entry retains the CDR3 DNA only, 48 bases that are in frame from base 1. V loses 10 bases, J loses 1 base, and the germline ends lie 23 bases apart. Via the germline V gene (reference sequence), CDR1 is LNHDA and CDR2 SQIVND. Samples from volunteer blood donors who had recovered from COVID-19 were contributed by a second Seattle source. The collaborating institutions used their own protocols to collect whole blood in K2EDTA tubes. For TCRbeta analysis, collaborators shipped samples as frozen whole blood, isolated PBMCs, or DNA extracted from either of those sample types. The source of the sample is a study of blood T cell repertoires in COVID-19 (dated by TCRdb to the early 2020s). In the study overall: The collaborator samples originated in the United States, Italy and Spain and spanned the acute and convalescent phases of COVID-19. Where available, HLA class I and class II types were obtained from metadata supplied by the sample provider rather than from assay-based typing. Subjects who had been exposed to COVID-19, were actively infected with it, or had recovered from it provided the deeply sampled blood TCRbeta repertoires that made up the dataset. Samples came from the ongoing ImmuneRACE study (first 160 participants) plus 1,254 subjects from 6 global collaborators. The sample metadata nearly always contained a de-identified subject ID, COVID-19 status, age in years and sex. The repertoires were released in a freely available public database intended as a resource for research on the immune response to SARS-CoV-2. The prospective study material was composed of cDNA or gDNA derived from T cells, B-cell-depleted T cells, or PBMCs.

TCRbeta CDR3 regions were amplified from genomic DNA using the immunoSEQ Assay, a bias-controlled multiplex PCR. Concerning the study's data processing: Nucleated cell counts per sample were estimated from amplification of reference gene primers within the assay. Sequence reads were collapsed and filtered to measure the absolute abundance of every unique TCRbeta CDR3 rearrangement. Productive Simpson clonality was computed per sample as the square root of Simpson's diversity index over productive rearrangements. Imported from immuneACCESS, the table was reduced by TCRdb to in-frame sequences with V and J called. These copies leave out some clones; in studies compared against another copy, an unresolved V gene accounts for under half, and the cause of the remainder is not known. Clonal size and the V and J genes are those of that table, whereas D and trimming came from the DNA. The sample table contains fewer than 200,000 clones; only one count was recorded for approximately 85% of them. The top ten clones comprise around 7.7% of the sample.

Broad study findings and their caveats: How much clinical and demographic metadata was included differed by source and by participant, and the metadata was provided uncurated.

The clonotype comes from a man aged 35-49 years who had recovered from COVID-19. Sequencing was performed on peripheral blood. The rearranged chain carries TRBV19 and TRBJ2-7; the best D guess is TRBD1, with 8 bases matching. DNA sequence: TGTGCCACCCAGGAGGGGAGCGGGACAGGATCCTACGAGCAGTACTTC. It codes for CATQEGSGTGSYEQYF.